This T cell receptor beta chain came from a study of CD8+CD57+ T cells in acquired aplastic anemia. Study details: Average DNA yield from sorted CD4+ and CD8+ cells was around 3.2 ug. Broader study findings: Roughly 30 CD8+ CDR3 sequences occurred in both the patients and the controls.

Turning to this clonotype: Its antigen is unidentified.

All patients picked for sequencing had shown, by flow cytometry, an expansion of CD8+CD57+ cells. The diagnosis in all patients was severe acquired aplastic anemia. Germline V gene sequence: CDR1 SGHNT, CDR2 YYREEE (reference sequence). V was clipped by 3 bases and J by 2 bases, with 8 bases between them. The CDR3 runs to 13 residues. Profiles of TCR beta VDJ and CDR3 were generated from a genomic DNA template. Using its own MiXCR run on the reads, TCRdb lists one record per CDR3 protein. The sample holds more than 150,000 distinct CDR3 sequences, approximately 48% seen once. The sequencing sample was made of sorted CD4+, CD8+, or CD8+CD57+ T cells (not recorded which) from PBMCs. The sequence derives from a human donor with aplastic anemia. The chain links TRBV5-4 to TRBJ2-5; D assignment may be TRBD1 or TRBD2 (6 bases each). DNA of the CDR3: TGTGCCAGCAGCTCGGGGGCTCAAGAGACCCAGTACTTC. Translated, it gives CASSSGAQETQYF.